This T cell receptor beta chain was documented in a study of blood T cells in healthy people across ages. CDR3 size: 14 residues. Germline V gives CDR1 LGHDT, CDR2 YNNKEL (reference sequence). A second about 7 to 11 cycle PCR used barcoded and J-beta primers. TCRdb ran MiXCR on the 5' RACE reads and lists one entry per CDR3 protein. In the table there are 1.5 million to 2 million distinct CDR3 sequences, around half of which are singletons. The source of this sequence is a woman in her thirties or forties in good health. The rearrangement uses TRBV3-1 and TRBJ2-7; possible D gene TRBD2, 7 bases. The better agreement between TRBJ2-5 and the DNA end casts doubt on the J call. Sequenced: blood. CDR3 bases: TGTGCCAGCAGCCAAGACGCGGGGGCGGGGACCCAGTACTTC. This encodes CASSQDAGAGTQYF.